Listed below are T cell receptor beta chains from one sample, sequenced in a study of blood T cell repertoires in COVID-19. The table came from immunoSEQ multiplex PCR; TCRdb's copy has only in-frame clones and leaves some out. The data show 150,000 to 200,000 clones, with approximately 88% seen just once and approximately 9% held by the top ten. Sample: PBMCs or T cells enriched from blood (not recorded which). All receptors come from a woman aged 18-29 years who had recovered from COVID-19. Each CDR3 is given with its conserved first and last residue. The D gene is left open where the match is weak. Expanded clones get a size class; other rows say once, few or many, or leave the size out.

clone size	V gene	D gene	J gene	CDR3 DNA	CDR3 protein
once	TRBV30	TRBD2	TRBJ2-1	TGTGCCTGCCAAGGAACACCGGGGGGGTGGACCAATGAGCAGTTCTTC	CACQGTPGGWTNEQFF
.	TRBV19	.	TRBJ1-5	TGTGCCAGTAGTATAGCGGGGGAGGTGCAGCCCCAGCATTTT	CASSIAGEVQPQHF
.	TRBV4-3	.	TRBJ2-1	TGCGCCAGCAGCCACCACCGTAAACCCGGGTTCTTC	CASSHHRKPGFF
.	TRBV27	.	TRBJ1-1	TGTGCCAGCAGCAAGACAGATAACACTGAAGCTTTCTTT	CASSKTDNTEAFF
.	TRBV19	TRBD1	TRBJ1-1	TGTGCCAGTAGTCCCCACAGGGGAGAATACATGAACACTGAAGCTTTCTTT	CASSPHRGEYMNTEAFF
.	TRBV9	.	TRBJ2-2	TGTGCCAGCAGCGTCAGGCCGAACACCGGGGAGCTGTTTTTT	CASSVRPNTGELFF
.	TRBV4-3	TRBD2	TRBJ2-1	TGCGCCAGCAGCCAAGATAGGTTCGCGGGGGGCAACAATGAGCAGTTCTTC	CASSQDRFAGGNNEQFF
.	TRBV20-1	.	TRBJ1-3	TGCAGTGCTAGTAGCTTATTAGAGTATTCTGGAAACACCATATATTTT	CSASSLLEYSGNTIYF
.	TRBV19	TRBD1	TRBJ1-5	TGTGCCAGTACCAAGTCCCGGGACAGGGTTGGCAATCAGCCCCAGCATTTT	CASTKSRDRVGNQPQHF
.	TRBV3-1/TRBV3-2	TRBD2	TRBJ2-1	TGTGCCAGCAGCCAAGATCGGGCTAGCGGGAGGGAAATCTCCTACAATGAGCAGTTCTTC	CASSQDRASGREISYNEQFF
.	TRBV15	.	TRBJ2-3	TGTGCCACCAGCACCTTCCCTCAGGGGACCCTAGATACGCAGTATTTT	CATSTFPQGTLDTQYF
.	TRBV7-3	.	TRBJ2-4	TGTGCCAGCAAGTATCGGGGTGACGGGGCCAAAAACATTCAGTACTTC	CASKYRGDGAKNIQYF
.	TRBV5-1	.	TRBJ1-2	TGCGCCAGCAGCGCAGACGGGGGGGCCCACTATGGCTACACCTTC	CASSADGGAHYGYTF